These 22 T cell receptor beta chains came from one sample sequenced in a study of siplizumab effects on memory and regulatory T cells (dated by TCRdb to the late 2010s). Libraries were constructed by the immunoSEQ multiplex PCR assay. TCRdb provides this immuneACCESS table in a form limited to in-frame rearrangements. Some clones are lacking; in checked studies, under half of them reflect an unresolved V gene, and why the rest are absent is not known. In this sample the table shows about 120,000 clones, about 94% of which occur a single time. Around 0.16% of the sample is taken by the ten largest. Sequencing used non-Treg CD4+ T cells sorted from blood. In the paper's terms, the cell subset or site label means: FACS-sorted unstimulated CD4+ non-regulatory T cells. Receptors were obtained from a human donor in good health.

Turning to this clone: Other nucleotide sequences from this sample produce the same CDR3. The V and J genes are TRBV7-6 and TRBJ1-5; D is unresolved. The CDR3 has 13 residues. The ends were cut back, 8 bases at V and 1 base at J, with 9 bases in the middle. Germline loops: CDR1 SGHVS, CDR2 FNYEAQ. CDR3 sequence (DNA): TGTGCCAGCTCACCTTCGAGCAATCAGCCCCAGCATTTT. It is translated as CASSPSSNQPQHF.

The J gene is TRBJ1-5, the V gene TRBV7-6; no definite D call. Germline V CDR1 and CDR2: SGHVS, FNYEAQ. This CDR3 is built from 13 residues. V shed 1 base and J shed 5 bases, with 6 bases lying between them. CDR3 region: CASSLEVDQPQHF. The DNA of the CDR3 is TGTGCCAGCAGCTTAGAGGTGGATCAGCCCCAGCATTTT.

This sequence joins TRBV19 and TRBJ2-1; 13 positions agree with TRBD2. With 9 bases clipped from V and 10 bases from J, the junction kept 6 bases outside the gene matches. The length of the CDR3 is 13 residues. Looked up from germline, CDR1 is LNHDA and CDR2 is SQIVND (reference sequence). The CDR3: CASETSGGPEQFF. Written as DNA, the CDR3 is TGTGCCAGCGAGACTAGCGGGGGGCCGGAGCAGTTCTTC. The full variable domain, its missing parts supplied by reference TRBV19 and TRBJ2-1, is DGGITQSPKYLFRKEGQNVTLSCEQNLNHDAMYWYRQDPGQGLRLIYYSQIVNDFQKGDIAEGYSVSREKKESFPLTVTSAQKNPTAFYLCASETSGGPEQFFGPGTRLTVL.

The CDR3 DNA follows: TGTGCCAGCAGGACAGGTGCTGAAAAACTGTTTTTT. Its protein is CASRTGAEKLFF. This rearrangement joins TRBV7-9 to TRBJ1-4, with D possibly being TRBD1 (6 bases). Per germline, CDR1 SEHNR and CDR2 FQNEAQ (reference sequence). Trimming cost V 6 bases and J 7 bases, with 9 bases left between them. This CDR3 is 12 amino acids long. Using reference TRBV7-9 and TRBJ1-4 for the parts outside the CDR3, the full variable domain is DTGVSQNPRHKITKRGQNVTFRCDPISEHNRLYWYRQTLGQGPEFLTYFQNEAQLEKSRLLSDRFSAERPKGSFSTLEIQRTEQGDSAMYLCASRTGAEKLFFGSGTQLSVL.

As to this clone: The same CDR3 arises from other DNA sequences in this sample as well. The CDR3 nucleotides are TGTGCCAGCAGAGAATTGACAGGGGCACTGCCCCCCTATGGCTACACCTTC. Amino acids: CASRELTGALPPYGYTF. This rearrangement joins TRBV7-2 to TRBJ1-2, with 8 nucleotides matching TRBD1. The V gene end was trimmed by 6 bases and the J gene end by 4 bases; junction bases not matched to a gene: 16. CDR3 length: 17 residues. Germline values: CDR1 SGHTA, CDR2 FQGNSA. Full variable domain (outside the CDR3, taken from reference TRBV7-2 and TRBJ1-2): GAGVSQSPSNKVTEKGKDVELRCDPISGHTALYWYRQSLGQGLEFLIYFQGNSAPDKSGLPSDRFSAERTGGSVSTLTIQRTQQEDSAVYLCASRELTGALPPYGYTFGSGTRLTVV.

CDR3 amino acids: CASVGPQEVYEQYF. CDR3 in DNA: TGTGCCAGCGTGGGCCCTCAAGAAGTCTACGAGCAGTACTTC. The rearrangement joins TRBV28 to TRBJ2-7; D call uncertain. With 8 bases removed from V and 3 bases from J, the gap between germline ends came to 17 bases. This CDR3 is 14 amino acids long. The germline V gene encodes CDR1 MDHEN and CDR2 SYDVKM.

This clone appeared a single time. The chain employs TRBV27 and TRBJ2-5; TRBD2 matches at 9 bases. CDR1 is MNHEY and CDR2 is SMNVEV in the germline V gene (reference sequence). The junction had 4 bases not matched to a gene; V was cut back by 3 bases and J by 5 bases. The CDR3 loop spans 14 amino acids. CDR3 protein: CASSFGLAGETQYF. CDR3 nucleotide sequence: TGTGCCAGCAGTTTTGGTCTAGCGGGGGAGACCCAGTACTTC.

The chain's CDR3 is CASSVASGGLYEQYF. The DNA of the CDR3 is TGTGCCAGCAGCGTAGCTAGCGGGGGCCTCTACGAGCAGTACTTC. The J gene is TRBJ2-7, the V gene TRBV9, with 10 bases that match TRBD2. CDR1 and CDR2 (germline): SGDLS, YYNGEE. Trimming removed 0 bases from V and 3 bases from J; junction bases left unmatched: 3. The CDR3 sequence is 15 residues long.

The CDR3 DNA is TGTGCCAGTAGTTTAAAACCGGGGGGCGAGACCCAGTACTTC. Its protein is CASSLKPGGETQYF. The rearrangement uses TRBV19 and TRBJ2-5, with D possibly being TRBD2 (7 bases). Germline CDR1 and CDR2: LNHDA and SQIVND (reference sequence). CDR3 length: 14 amino acids. V lost 5 bases and J 5 bases, leaving 15 bases between the germline ends.

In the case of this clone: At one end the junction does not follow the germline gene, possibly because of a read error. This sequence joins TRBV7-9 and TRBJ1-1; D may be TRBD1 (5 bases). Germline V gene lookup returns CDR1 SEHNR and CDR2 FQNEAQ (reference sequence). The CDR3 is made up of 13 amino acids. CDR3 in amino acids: CASSLAPLGPRDF. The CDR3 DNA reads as TGTGCCAGCAGCTTAGCGCCCTTGGGACCGCGGGACTTT.

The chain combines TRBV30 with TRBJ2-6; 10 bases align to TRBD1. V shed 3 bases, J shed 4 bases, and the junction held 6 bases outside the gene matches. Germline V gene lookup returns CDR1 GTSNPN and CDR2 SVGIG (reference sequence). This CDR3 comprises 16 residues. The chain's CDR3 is CAWRGQGIAGANVLTF. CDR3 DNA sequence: TGTGCCTGGAGGGGACAGGGGATTGCCGGGGCCAACGTCCTGACTTTC.

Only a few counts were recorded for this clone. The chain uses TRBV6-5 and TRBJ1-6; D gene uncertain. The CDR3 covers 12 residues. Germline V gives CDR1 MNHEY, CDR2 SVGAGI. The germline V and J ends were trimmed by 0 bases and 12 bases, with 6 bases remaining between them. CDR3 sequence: CASSYSRGPLHF. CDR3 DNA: TGTGCCAGCAGTTACTCGAGAGGACCCCTCCACTTT.

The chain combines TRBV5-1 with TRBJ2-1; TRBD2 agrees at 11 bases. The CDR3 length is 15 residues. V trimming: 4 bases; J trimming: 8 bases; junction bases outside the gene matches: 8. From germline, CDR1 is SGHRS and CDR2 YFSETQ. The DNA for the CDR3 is TGCGCCAGCAGCGGGTTAGCGGGGGGGCAAGATGAGCAGTTCTTC. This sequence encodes CASSGLAGGQDEQFF.

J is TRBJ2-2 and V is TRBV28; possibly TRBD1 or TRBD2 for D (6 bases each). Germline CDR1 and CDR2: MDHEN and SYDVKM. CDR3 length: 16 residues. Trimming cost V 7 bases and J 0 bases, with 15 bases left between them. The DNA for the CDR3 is TGTGCCAGCACCCTCGAAGGGGGGTCGAACACCGGGGAGCTGTTTTTT. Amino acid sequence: CASTLEGGSNTGELFF.

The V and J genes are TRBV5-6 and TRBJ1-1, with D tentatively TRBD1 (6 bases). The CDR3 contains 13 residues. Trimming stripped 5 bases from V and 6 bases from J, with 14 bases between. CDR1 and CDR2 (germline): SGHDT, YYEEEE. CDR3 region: CASRMTGGPEAFF. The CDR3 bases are TGTGCCAGCAGAATGACAGGAGGTCCTGAAGCTTTCTTT.

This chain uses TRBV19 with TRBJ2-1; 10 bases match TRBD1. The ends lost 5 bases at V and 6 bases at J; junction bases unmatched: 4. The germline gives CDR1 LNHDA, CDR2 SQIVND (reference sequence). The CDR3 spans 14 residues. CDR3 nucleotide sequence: TGTGCCAGTAGTTCATGGACAGGGGGCAATGAGCAGTTCTTC. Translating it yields CASSSWTGGNEQFF.

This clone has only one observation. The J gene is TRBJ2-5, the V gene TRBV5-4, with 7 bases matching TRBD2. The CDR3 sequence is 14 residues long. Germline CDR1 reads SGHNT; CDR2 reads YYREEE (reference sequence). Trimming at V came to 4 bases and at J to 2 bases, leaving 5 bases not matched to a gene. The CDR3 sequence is CASSVGLRQETQYF. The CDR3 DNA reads TGTGCCAGCAGCGTGGGACTACGGCAAGAGACCCAGTACTTC.

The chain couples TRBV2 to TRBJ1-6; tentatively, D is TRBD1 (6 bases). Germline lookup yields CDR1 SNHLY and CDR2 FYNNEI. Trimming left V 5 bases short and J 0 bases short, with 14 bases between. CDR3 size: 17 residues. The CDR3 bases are TGTGCCAGCAGTTTCCGGACAGAGAGCTCCTATAATTCACCCCTCCACTTT. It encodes CASSFRTESSYNSPLHF.

DNA for the CDR3: TGCGCCAGCAGCCTTCCTCGGGGGACAGGGGGCCAGGCTAATGAAAAACTGTTTTTT. As protein: CASSLPRGTGGQANEKLFF. The J gene is TRBJ1-4, the V gene TRBV5-1; 12 bases align to TRBD1. This CDR3 spans 19 amino acids. V shed 4 bases, J shed 3 bases, and the junction held 13 bases outside the gene matches. Germline values: CDR1 SGHRS, CDR2 YFSETQ.

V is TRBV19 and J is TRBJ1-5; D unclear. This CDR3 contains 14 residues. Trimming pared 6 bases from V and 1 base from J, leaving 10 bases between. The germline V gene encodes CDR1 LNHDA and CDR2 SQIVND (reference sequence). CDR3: CASRKGGSNQPQHF. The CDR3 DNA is TGTGCCAGTAGAAAGGGAGGCAGCAATCAGCCCCAGCATTTT.

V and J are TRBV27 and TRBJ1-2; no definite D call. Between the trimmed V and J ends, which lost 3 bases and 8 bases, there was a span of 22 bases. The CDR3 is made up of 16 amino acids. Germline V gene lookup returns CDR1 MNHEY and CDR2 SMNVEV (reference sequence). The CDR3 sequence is CASSFSPDNYKKGYTF. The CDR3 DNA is TGTGCCAGCAGTTTCTCCCCTGACAACTACAAGAAAGGCTACACCTTC.

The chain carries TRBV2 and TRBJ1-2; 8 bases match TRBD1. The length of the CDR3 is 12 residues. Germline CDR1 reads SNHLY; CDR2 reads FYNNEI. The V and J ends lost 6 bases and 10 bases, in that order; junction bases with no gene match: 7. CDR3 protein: CASRLDRGDYTF. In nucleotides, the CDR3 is TGTGCCAGCAGACTCGACAGGGGAGACTACACCTTC.